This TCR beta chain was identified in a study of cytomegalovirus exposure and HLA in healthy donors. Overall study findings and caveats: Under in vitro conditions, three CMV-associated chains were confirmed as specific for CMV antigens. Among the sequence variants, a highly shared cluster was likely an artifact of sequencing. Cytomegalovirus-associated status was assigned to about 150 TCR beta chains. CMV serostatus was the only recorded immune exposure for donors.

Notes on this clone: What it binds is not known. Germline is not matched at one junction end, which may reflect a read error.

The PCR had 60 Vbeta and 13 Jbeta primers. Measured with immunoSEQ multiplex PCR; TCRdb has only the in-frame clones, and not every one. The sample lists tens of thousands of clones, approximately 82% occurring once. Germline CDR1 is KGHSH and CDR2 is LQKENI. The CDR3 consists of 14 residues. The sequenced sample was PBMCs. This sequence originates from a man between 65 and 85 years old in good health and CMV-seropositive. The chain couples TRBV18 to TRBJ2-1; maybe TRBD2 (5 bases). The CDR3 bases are TGTGCCAGCTCACCACCGGACTCCGACAATGAGCAGTTCTTC. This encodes CASSPPDSDNEQFF.